One sample yielded the 22 T cell receptor beta chains listed below, sequenced in a study of blood T cell repertoires in COVID-19 (dated by TCRdb to 2019 to 2021). Library prep was done by the immunoSEQ multiplex PCR assay. TCRdb stores this immuneACCESS table with in-frame sequences only. Part of the clones is absent; in the studies checked, under half of the shortfall reflects unresolved V genes, and no reason is known for the rest. The sample records 110,000 or so clones, about 83% of which are singletons. The leading ten clones occupy about 2% of the sample. The sequenced sample was peripheral blood. The origin of the receptors is a woman aged 50 to 65 with acute or convalescent COVID-19.

The CDR3 region has the DNA TGTGCCAGCTCACCACGCAGGGTAGAAACGAAGGCTTTCTTT. Translating it yields CASSPRRVETKAFF. The rearrangement uses TRBV18 and TRBJ1-1, with a weak D call TRBD1 (5 bases). Germline V gene lookup returns CDR1 KGHSH and CDR2 LQKENI. V gave up 1 base and J gave up 11 bases, with 17 bases separating them. The CDR3 has 14 amino acids.

This chain connects TRBV2 to TRBJ1-2; 10 nucleotides align to TRBD1. V lost 3 bases, J lost 7 bases, and 8 bases stayed unmatched. Germline loops: CDR1 SNHLY, CDR2 FYNNEI. CDR3 length: 15 amino acids. The CDR3, as DNA: TGTGCCAGCAGTGAGTTGACAGGGGGCCTAGGTGGCTACACCTTC. Translated, it gives CASSELTGGLGGYTF.

Only one count was recorded for this clone. V gene TRBV10-2 combines with J gene TRBJ1-1; 7 nucleotides align to TRBD1. The CDR3 sequence is 13 residues long. Germline values: CDR1 WSHSY, CDR2 SAAADI. Trimming took 11 bases from V and 1 from J; bases not matched to a gene: 7. CDR3: CAGRTGANTEAFF. The CDR3 DNA reads TGCGCCGGGAGGACAGGCGCGAACACTGAAGCTTTCTTT.

V gene TRBV18 combines with J gene TRBJ2-3; 9 bases map to TRBD2. The J call may be mistaken, given a closer DNA end match to TRBJ2-5. Germline values: CDR1 KGHSH, CDR2 LQKENI. The CDR3 length is 17 residues. The CDR3 here is CASSPPVLREGRETQYF. The DNA of the CDR3 is TGTGCCAGCTCACCACCGGTGTTGCGGGAGGGCCGCGAGACCCAGTACTTC.

The V call is TRBV24-1, the J call TRBJ1-5; D gene ambiguous. Germline-derived CDR1 and CDR2 are KGHDR and SFDVKD. Between the trimmed V and J ends, which lost 3 bases and 7 bases, there was a span of 6 bases. The CDR3 runs to 12 residues. DNA for the CDR3: TGTGCCACCAGTGATCCCGAGCAGCCCCAGCATTTT. It yields the protein CATSDPEQPQHF.

The chain joins TRBV7-3 to TRBJ2-3; TRBD2 might be the D (6 bases). This CDR3 comprises 15 residues. The V gene lost 1 base and the J gene lost 4 bases, with 12 bases spanning the gap. Germline V lookup: CDR1 SGHTA, CDR2 FQGTGA. This CDR3 reads CASSLMRGAADTQYF. The CDR3 nucleotides read TGTGCCAGCAGCTTAATGCGGGGCGCTGCAGATACGCAGTATTTT.

This chain joins TRBV27 and TRBJ2-1; possibly TRBD1 for D (5 bases). This CDR3 contains 14 residues. The germline V and J ends were trimmed by 7 bases and 6 bases, with 16 bases remaining between them. Germline assignment: CDR1 MNHEY and CDR2 SMNVEV (reference sequence). The DNA of the CDR3 is TGTGCCAGCACGCCTTGGGGCTCTCGCAATGAGCAGTTCTTC. Its protein is CASTPWGSRNEQFF.

The chain uses TRBV19 and TRBJ2-7, with D perhaps TRBD2 (6 bases). Trimming removed 1 base at V and 3 bases at J, with 13 bases between. Germline V CDR1 and CDR2: LNHDA, SQIVND (reference sequence). CDR3 length: 15 amino acids. The CDR3 DNA reads TGTGCCAGTAGTATAGTTCAGGGAGGACGCTACGAGCAGTACTTC. As protein: CASSIVQGGRYEQYF.

J is TRBJ1-1 and V is TRBV14, with TRBD1 as a possible D gene (6 bases). The germline gives CDR1 SGHDN, CDR2 FVKESK. V was trimmed by 3 bases and J by 5 bases, leaving 13 bases between them. The CDR3 runs 14 residues. The CDR3 bases are TGTGCCAGCAGCCACTACAGGGTGGGAACTGAAGCTTTCTTT. Its protein is CASSHYRVGTEAFF.

V gene TRBV7-2 combines with J gene TRBJ1-4; D remains ambiguous. The ends were cut back, 1 base at V and 8 bases at J, with 11 bases in the middle. This CDR3 has 14 residues. Germline CDR1 is SGHTA and CDR2 is FQGNSA. The CDR3 DNA is TGTGCCAGCAGCTTAGAAGGTCAGAGGGAAAAACTGTTTTTT. Its translation is CASSLEGQREKLFF.

In nucleotides, the CDR3 is TGTGCCAGTAGTATTAGAGGGTCCGGACAGCCCTTAAACTATGGCTACACCTTC. It yields the protein CASSIRGSGQPLNYGYTF. V usage is TRBV19 and J usage is TRBJ1-2; TRBD1 is a possible D gene (6 bases). The CDR3 consists of 18 residues. Germline CDR1 and CDR2: LNHDA and SQIVND (reference sequence). Trimming pared 3 bases from V and 2 bases from J, leaving 22 bases between. The variable domain in full, with the rest retrieved from reference TRBV19 and TRBJ1-2, is DGGITQSPKYLFRKEGQNVTLSCEQNLNHDAMYWYRQDPGQGLRLIYYSQIVNDFQKGDIAEGYSVSREKKESFPLTVTSAQKNPTAFYLCASSIRGSGQPLNYGYTFGSGTRLTVV.

This sequence joins TRBV27 and TRBJ1-6; D not certain. Germline CDR1 is MNHEY and CDR2 is SMNVEV (reference sequence). V was clipped by 6 bases and J by 4 bases, with 22 bases between them. This CDR3 has 18 amino acids. CDR3: CASRSLRLGSDYNSPLHF. The CDR3 nucleotides read TGTGCCAGCAGGTCCCTCCGGTTGGGCTCGGATTATAATTCACCCCTCCACTTT.

The sample holds one count of this clone. The gene calls are TRBV18 and TRBJ1-6, with 11 bases lining up with TRBD1. Losses at the gene ends were 6 bases for V and 7 bases for J; bases not matched to a gene: 8. CDR3 length: 16 residues. CDR1 and CDR2 from the germline V gene are KGHSH and LQKENI. This chain's CDR3 is CASSPGTGGTNSPLHF. The CDR3 DNA is TGTGCCAGCTCTCCAGGGACAGGGGGTACGAATTCACCCCTCCACTTT.

This chain links TRBV5-1 with TRBJ2-1; TRBD2 agrees at 12 bases. V lost 1 base and J lost 8; bases outside the gene matches: 10. The CDR3 is 17 amino acids. Germline CDR1 is SGHRS and CDR2 is YFSETQ. The CDR3 coding sequence is TGCGCCAGCAGCTTGCCGCTAGCGGGGGGGTCCGGTTATGAGCAGTTCTTC. Translated: CASSLPLAGGSGYEQFF.

The J gene is TRBJ1-5, the V gene TRBV19, with D perhaps TRBD1 (5 bases). The CDR3 sequence is 18 residues long. V lost 7 bases, J lost 1 base, and 23 bases lay in between. Germline CDR1 is LNHDA and CDR2 is SQIVND (reference sequence). CDR3 protein: CASTPGWGSPSSNQPQHF. Here the CDR3 DNA reads TGTGCCAGTACCCCTGGTTGGGGCAGCCCATCGAGCAATCAGCCCCAGCATTTT. Full variable domain (outside the CDR3, taken from reference TRBV19 and TRBJ1-5): DGGITQSPKYLFRKEGQNVTLSCEQNLNHDAMYWYRQDPGQGLRLIYYSQIVNDFQKGDIAEGYSVSREKKESFPLTVTSAQKNPTAFYLCASTPGWGSPSSNQPQHFGDGTRLSIL.

The chain links TRBV5-6 to TRBJ1-3; possibly TRBD1 for D (5 bases). Trimming stripped 1 base from V and 3 bases from J, with 8 bases between. The CDR3 is 14 amino acids. Germline CDR1 reads SGHDT; CDR2 reads YYEEEE. CDR3 in DNA: TGTGCCAGCAGCTTGCCCGGGGGTGGAAACACCATATATTTT. It codes for CASSLPGGGNTIYF.

This clone appeared a few times. The chain carries TRBV5-3 and TRBJ1-2; TRBD1 matches 8 bases. TRBV5-3 is classed as an ORF, of uncertain function. Trimming took 4 bases from V and 5 from J; bases not matched to a gene: 10. The CDR3 is 15 residues long. The DNA for the CDR3 is TGTGCCAGAAGCCGCGGACAGGGTGTGGGATATGGCTACACCTTC. This translates into CARSRGQGVGYGYTF.

The chain has TRBV6-2 or TRBV6-3 and TRBJ2-1, with TRBD2 matching over 10 bases. Germline CDR1 reads MNHEY; CDR2 reads SVGEGT. The ends lost 4 bases at V and 6 bases at J; junction bases unmatched: 9. This CDR3 is built from 16 residues. CDR3 DNA sequence: TGTGCCAGCAGTTCCCTCCAAGCGGGAGGGTTCAATGAGCAGTTCTTC. Its translation is CASSSLQAGGFNEQFF.

V usage is TRBV3-1 (or the pseudogene TRBV3-2) and J usage is TRBJ2-2, with a tentative D call TRBD2 (6 bases). V was cut by 5 bases and J by 1 base, with 8 bases left in between. Germline loops: CDR1 LGHDT, CDR2 YNNKEL (reference sequence). The CDR3 is 14 amino acids. This chain's CDR3 is CASSRDLNTGELFF. CDR3 DNA: TGTGCCAGCAGCAGGGACTTGAACACCGGGGAGCTGTTTTTT.

The V call is TRBV9, the J call TRBJ2-7; 9 bases are shared with TRBD1. With V trimmed by 3 bases and J by 1 base, 2 bases remained unmatched. The CDR3 spans 14 residues. Germline-derived CDR1 and CDR2 are SGDLS and YYNGEE. CDR3 sequence: CASSATGGSYEQYF. In nucleotides, the CDR3 is TGTGCCAGCAGCGCGACAGGGGGTTCCTACGAGCAGTACTTC.

The gene calls are TRBV2 and TRBJ2-7; D is unresolved. The V end lost 4 bases, the J end lost 2 bases, and 9 bases lay between the germline ends. The CDR3 sequence is 13 residues long. Looked up from germline, CDR1 is SNHLY and CDR2 is FYNNEI. The CDR3 nucleotides are TGTGCCAGCAGTGGCGAGGTTGCCTACGAGCAGTACTTC. This encodes CASSGEVAYEQYF.

This clone was counted once. The CDR3 DNA follows: TGTGCCAGCAGCCTTCGTCGACTTCCTCTCCACGAGCAGTACTTC. Protein product: CASSLRRLPLHEQYF. V is TRBV5-6 and J is TRBJ2-7; D gene unclear. The CDR3 length is 15 residues. CDR1 and CDR2 from the germline V gene are SGHDT and YYEEEE. Trimming shortened V by 4 bases and J by 5 bases, and 19 bases separated the two germline ends.